These T cell receptor beta chains were read from a single sample in a study of T cells after yellow fever vaccination. TCRdb called the 5' RACE reads again in MiXCR, with one record for every CDR3 protein. The sample consists of 350,000 or so distinct CDR3 sequences, 7% to 9% of them appearing once. The sample consisted of PBMCs, taken about 41 days after the first yellow fever vaccination. These receptors were obtained from a young man who received the YFV17D yellow fever vaccine. Each CDR3 is given with its conserved first and last residue. A D gene is named only where the DNA matches it firmly. Size is omitted from some rows. Given values are once, few, many or a class for expanded clones.

d_gene,v_gene,j_gene,abundance,CDR3nt,CDR3aa
-,TRBV9,TRBJ2-5,-,TGTGCCAGCAGCGCCCTGATGGGGGCCCCCCAAGAGACCCAGTACTTC,CASSALMGAPQETQYF
-,TRBV5-1,TRBJ1-5,few,TGCGCCAGCAGCTCCTCCGGACAGAGCAGGGACGGTCAGCCCCAGCATTTT,CASSSSGQSRDGQPQHF
TRBD2,TRBV7-6,TRBJ2-1,-,TGTGCCAGCAGCTTCGGGGAGGGGGAGCAGTTCTTC,CASSFGEGEQFF
-,TRBV2,TRBJ2-3,few,TGTGCCAGCAGTGGCCGGCAATCCCACACAGATACGCAGTATTTT,CASSGRQSHTDTQYF
-,TRBV5-1,TRBJ2-1,-,TGCGCCAGCAGCTTGGCTCTGGGCGGAAATGAGCAGTTCTTC,CASSLALGGNEQFF
TRBD1,TRBV5-1,TRBJ1-2,few,TGCGCCAGCAGCTTCTCCCCCCCGGACAGGGAAACTAACTATGGCTACACCTTC,CASSFSPPDRETNYGYTF
-,TRBV5-1,TRBJ2-6,many,TGCGCCAGCAGCTTGGGACCCCTCTCTGGGGCCAACGTCCTGACTTTC,CASSLGPLSGANVLTF
TRBD2,TRBV7-6,TRBJ2-5,few,TGTGCCAGCAGCCCCTCTAGCGGGGGGGCTGAGACCCAGTACTTC,CASSPSSGGAETQYF
-,TRBV7-9,TRBJ2-3,few,TGTGCCAGCAGCTTGGTTGCGCTCGAAACAGATACGCAGTATTTT,CASSLVALETDTQYF
TRBD1,TRBV19,TRBJ2-5,-,TGTGCCAGTAGCCGCCGGACAGGGCGAGAGACCCAGTACTTC,CASSRRTGRETQYF
TRBD2,TRBV10-2,TRBJ2-7,-,TGCGCCAGCAGGCCAGGGACTAGAGATATCCACGAGCAGTACTTC,CASRPGTRDIHEQYF
-,TRBV4-1,TRBJ1-2,-,TGCGCCAGCAGCCAAGACGAACAGAACTATGGCTACACCTTC,CASSQDEQNYGYTF
-,TRBV4-3,TRBJ2-3,few,TGCGCCAGCAGCCAAGATGGTGGGGGCAGGGTGGGAGATACGCAGTATTTT,CASSQDGGGRVGDTQYF
TRBD1,TRBV5-1,TRBJ2-7,-,TGCGCCAGCAGCTTGGTAGGACAGGGGATTGACGAGCAGTACTTC,CASSLVGQGIDEQYF
-,TRBV2,TRBJ1-4,many,TGTGCCAGCAGTCCCTTGGAGACGGGTGTCCATTTT,CASSPLETGVHF
TRBD1,TRBV4-1,TRBJ2-7,-,TGCGCCAGCAGCCAAGATTCGGGACAGCTGCAGTACTTC,CASSQDSGQLQYF
TRBD1,TRBV6-2/TRBV6-3,TRBJ2-1,-,TGTGCCAGCAGGGGTGGGACAGGGACGTCGTCAGGAGAGCAGTTCTTC,CASRGGTGTSSGEQFF
TRBD2,TRBV9,TRBJ2-1,-,TGTGCCAGCGGACTAGCGGTAAATGAGCAGTTCTTC,CASGLAVNEQFF
-,TRBV21-1,TRBJ2-1,-,TGTGCCAGCAGCGATCGGACTAGCGGGCACAGCTCCTACAATGAGAAGTTCTTC,CASSDRTSGHSSYNEKFF
TRBD1,TRBV2,TRBJ2-2,few,TGTGCCAGCAGTGAAAACAGGGGCGGATACGGGGAGCTGTTTTTT,CASSENRGGYGELFF
-,TRBV6-2/TRBV6-3,TRBJ2-7,-,TGTGCCAGCAGTTACGGGGCAGATTACGAGCAGTACTTC,CASSYGADYEQYF
TRBD1,TRBV5-4,TRBJ2-3,few,TGTGCCAGCAGCTTGCCGGGACAGGGTTCAGATACGCAGTATTTT,CASSLPGQGSDTQYF
TRBD1,TRBV19,TRBJ1-1,-,TGTGCCAGATACGCCGCAGGGGGCACTGAAGCTTTCTTT,CARYAAGGTEAFF
TRBD1,TRBV23-1,TRBJ2-2,few,TGCGCCAGCAGTCACCTACCCGGGACAGGTACCGGGGAGCTGTTTTTT,CASSHLPGTGTGELFF
-,TRBV12-3/TRBV12-4,TRBJ2-7,-,TGTGCCAGCAGTGTGACAGGCGCCTACGAGCAGTACTTC,CASSVTGAYEQYF
-,TRBV11-2,TRBJ2-7,few,TGTGCCAGCAGCTTAGAGGGGCAGGCCGCGATGACTTACGAGCAGTACTTC,CASSLEGQAAMTYEQYF
-,TRBV19,TRBJ1-2,few,TGTGCCAGTAGTCCGTGGATGATGGCTGGCTACACCTTC,CASSPWMMAGYTF
-,TRBV13,TRBJ2-7,-,TGTGCCAGCAGCGCCTACAACGAGCAGTACTTC,CASSAYNEQYF
-,TRBV18,TRBJ1-3,-,TGTGCCAGCTCACCACCGATGGGAAGCTCTGGAAACACCATATATTTT,CASSPPMGSSGNTIYF
-,TRBV4-3,TRBJ2-1,-,TGCGCCAGCAGCCAAGAGTTTGGCGGTGCGAGTGAGCAGTTCTTC,CASSQEFGGASEQFF
-,TRBV6-1,TRBJ1-1,-,TGTGCCAGCAGTGAAGCGCGAAAATGGGAGGTAAAAACTGAAGCTTTCTTT,CASSEARKWEVKTEAFF
-,TRBV7-2,TRBJ2-3,many,TGTGCCAGCAGCTTAGCGCGGGGCGATACGCAGTATTTT,CASSLARGDTQYF
-,TRBV20-1,TRBJ2-3,-,TGCAGTGCTGGACGGGACACAGATACGCAGTATTTT,CSAGRDTDTQYF
TRBD1,TRBV12-3/TRBV12-4,TRBJ1-1,few,TGTGCCAGCAGTTTATCGGGGGCGCAGGGGGCTGAAGCTTTCTTT,CASSLSGAQGAEAFF
-,TRBV5-5,TRBJ2-3,few,TGTGCCAGCAGCTTGCGAGGACAGAGGAGCACAGATACGCAGTATTTT,CASSLRGQRSTDTQYF
-,TRBV4-1,TRBJ1-6,many,TGCGCCAGCAGCCACCCAGGGTGGAGCTCACCCCTCCACTTT,CASSHPGWSSPLHF
-,TRBV7-9,TRBJ1-4,-,TGTGCCAGCAGCCCCCAAAGTTACACTAATGAAAAACTGTTTTTT,CASSPQSYTNEKLFF